A selection of T cell receptor beta chains follows, all from one sample in a study of identical twins. Each CDR3 protein gets one entry after TCRdb re-called the 5' RACE reads with MiXCR. This table holds about 730,000 distinct CDR3 sequences, about 20% found once. These data also formed part of another study, on T cells expressing NK-cell markers.

Sequencing was carried out using PBMCs. These receptor sequences come from a woman aged 18-29 years in good health. Both conserved end residues are part of each CDR3. A D gene is named only where the DNA matches it firmly. Size is omitted from some rows. Given values are once, few, many or a class for expanded clones.

TRBJ2-5,TRBV15,TRBD2,many,TGTGCCACCAGCAGAGAGTATAGCGGGGAAGAGACCCAGTACTTC,CATSREYSGEETQYF
TRBJ2-7,TRBV21-1,-,few,TGTGCCAGCAGCAAAGAAGTCTCGGGACCGCGGGAGCAGTACTTC,CASSKEVSGPREQYF
TRBJ1-2,TRBV7-9,-,-,TGTGCCAGCAGCACTCTACAGGTCGTCTATGGCTACACCTTC,CASSTLQVVYGYTF
TRBJ2-1,TRBV5-1,TRBD1,-,TGCGCCAGCAGTCCTGACAGGGGTCCGGGCAATGAGCAGTTCTTC,CASSPDRGPGNEQFF
TRBJ1-5,TRBV20-1,TRBD1,-,TGCAGTGCTAGTACAGGGGGCGGCAATCAGCCCCAGCATTTT,CSASTGGGNQPQHF
TRBJ1-3,TRBV5-1,-,many,TGCGCCAGCAGTCCCCTCGGACGAGGCTCTGGAAACACCATATATTTT,CASSPLGRGSGNTIYF
TRBJ2-3,TRBV18,-,-,TGTGCCAGCTCACCGGGTCCTCATTACACAGATACGCAGTATTTT,CASSPGPHYTDTQYF
TRBJ2-3,TRBV18,-,few,TGTGCCAGCTCACCACCGTGGGAGCACTTCGTCCGGAACACGCAGTATTTT,CASSPPWEHFVRNTQYF
TRBJ2-3,TRBV6-1,-,few,TGTGCCATCAGGGGGGGGCCGGCGGATACGCAGTATTTT,CAIRGGPADTQYF
TRBJ2-3,TRBV7-3,TRBD2,many,TGTGCCAGCAGCGTTAGCGGGGGGGCTTTGTATTTT,CASSVSGGALYF
TRBJ2-1,TRBV20-1,-,-,TGCAGCGGTGCCGGAGCCGACTACAATGAGCAGTTCTTC,CSGAGADYNEQFF
TRBJ2-1,TRBV20-1,-,few,TGCAGTGCCCCCGGACAGACCAATGAGCAGTTCTTC,CSAPGQTNEQFF
TRBJ2-3,TRBV4-2,TRBD2,few,TGTGCCAGCAGCCCACTAGCGGGGGGTGGAGGTGATACGCAGTATTTT,CASSPLAGGGGDTQYF
TRBJ2-7,TRBV5-1,TRBD1,-,TGCGCCAGCAGCCAAGGAAGGACAGGGGGAGGCGAGCAGTACTTC,CASSQGRTGGGEQYF
TRBJ2-1,TRBV6-5,TRBD1,many,TGTGCCAGCAGTTACTCGGGACAGGTCCGCTCCTACAATGAGCAGTTCTTC,CASSYSGQVRSYNEQFF
TRBJ2-1,TRBV7-2,TRBD2,-,TGTGCCAGCGGGACTAGGAGCAATGAGCAGTTCTTC,CASGTRSNEQFF
TRBJ2-1,TRBV9,TRBD2,-,TGTGCCAGCAGCGTTCGGGGTAGCGGGGGGAGAAGCTCCTACAATGAGCAGTTCTTC,CASSVRGSGGRSSYNEQFF
TRBJ2-3,TRBV27,-,-,TGTGCCAGCAAGCGTGGCAGAACGAACCCCCTTACAGATACGCAGTATTTT,CASKRGRTNPLTDTQYF
TRBJ2-7,TRBV6-5,-,-,TGTGCCAGCAGTTACTCCCCCGGCGAGCAGTACTTC,CASSYSPGEQYF
TRBJ2-7,TRBV20-1,-,-,TGCAGTGCTAGACCCTTTCTTTCCGGGACAACCCTCGAGCAGTACTTC,CSARPFLSGTTLEQYF
TRBJ2-3,TRBV6-1,-,-,TGTGCCAGCAGCCTCAGCTGGGTCCGCACAGATACGCAGTATTTT,CASSLSWVRTDTQYF
TRBJ2-3,TRBV27,-,-,TGTGCCAGCAGCCTAAGACAGACAGATACGCAGTATTTT,CASSLRQTDTQYF
TRBJ1-2,TRBV2,-,many,TGTGCCAGCAGGGTGACCCGGGATGGCTACACCTTC,CASRVTRDGYTF
TRBJ2-3,TRBV20-1,TRBD1,-,TGCAGTTCAAGCCGGACAGGAAGAGATACGCAGTATTTT,CSSSRTGRDTQYF
TRBJ1-1,TRBV6-5,-,few,TGTGCCAGCGGAAGACAGTACGAAGCTTTCTTT,CASGRQYEAFF
TRBJ1-4,TRBV9,TRBD1,-,TGTGCCAGCAGCGTAGCACAGGGGACTGAAAAACTGTTTTTT,CASSVAQGTEKLFF
TRBJ2-7,TRBV9,TRBD1,-,TGTGCCAGCAGCGCCCCCGGGACAGGGAATCAGCAGTACTTC,CASSAPGTGNQQYF
TRBJ2-3,TRBV29-1,TRBD2,few,TGCAGCGTTGGACTAGCGGGGGGGGGCGATACGCAGTATTTT,CSVGLAGGGDTQYF
TRBJ2-7,TRBV5-6,-,few,TGTGCCAGCAGCTTGTTAAGCGAAGAGCAGTACTTC,CASSLLSEEQYF
TRBJ2-7,TRBV5-1,TRBD1,-,TGCGCCAGCAGCTTTCTTTCGACAGGGGCCTACGAGCAGTACTTC,CASSFLSTGAYEQYF
TRBJ2-5,TRBV5-1,-,-,TGCGCCAGCATACCACTCCCAGGGGATCAAGAGACCCAGTACTTC,CASIPLPGDQETQYF
TRBJ2-3,TRBV7-9,TRBD2,-,TGTGCCAGCAGCCGAGGGACTAAAGAAGATACGCAGTATTTT,CASSRGTKEDTQYF
TRBJ2-5,TRBV5-4,TRBD1,-,TGTGCCAGCAGCCCCCCCCCGGGACAGGGAGAGACCCAGTACTTC,CASSPPPGQGETQYF
TRBJ1-5,TRBV7-9,-,-,TGTGCCAGCACCAAGGGATCCAATCAGCCCCAGCATTTT,CASTKGSNQPQHF
TRBJ2-3,TRBV29-1,-,-,TGCAGCGTTCGGAGAGAGACAGATACGCAGTATTTT,CSVRRETDTQYF
TRBJ1-2,TRBV20-1,-,many,TGCAGTGCCAGGGAGGATAGTAACTATGGCTACACCTTC,CSAREDSNYGYTF
TRBJ2-1,TRBV20-1,-,few,TGCAGTGCGGCTAGAGGAGATGAGCAGTTCTTC,CSAARGDEQFF
TRBJ1-4,TRBV24-1,-,-,TGTGCCACCAGTGATTTGCTCCCGGTTGAAAAACTGTTTTTT,CATSDLLPVEKLFF
TRBJ2-5,TRBV29-1,-,few,TGCAGCGTTTCGGATCTCGTAGAGACCCAGTACTTC,CSVSDLVETQYF
TRBJ2-5,TRBV6-1,-,-,TGTGCCAGCAGTGAAGCGCTGGAGACCCAGTACTTC,CASSEALETQYF
TRBJ2-3,TRBV6-2/TRBV6-3,TRBD1,few,TGTGCCAGCAGTAACGGACAGGGGAGAAAGGACACAGATACGCAGTATTTT,CASSNGQGRKDTDTQYF
TRBJ2-1,TRBV7-9,-,-,TGTGCCAGCAGCCCCCGACAGAGCCATGAGCAGTTCTTC,CASSPRQSHEQFF
TRBJ2-7,TRBV27,TRBD2,few,TGTGCCAGCAGTTTATCGGGGGCGGGAGGCTCCTACGAGCAGTACTTC,CASSLSGAGGSYEQYF
TRBJ2-7,TRBV29-1,TRBD1,few,TGCAGCGTTGGGACAGGGGGCTTCGAGCAGTACTTC,CSVGTGGFEQYF
TRBJ1-2,TRBV15,-,-,TGTGCCACCAGCAGAGATATTGGCTATGGCTACACCTTC,CATSRDIGYGYTF
TRBJ2-3,TRBV7-9,-,many,TGTGCCAGCAGCTTGGTGGGAGACGCAGATACGCAGTATTTT,CASSLVGDADTQYF
TRBJ2-5,TRBV10-2,TRBD2,few,TGCGCCAGCAGTGACAAGCGGGGAATCCATCAGGAGACCCAGTACTTC,CASSDKRGIHQETQYF
TRBJ2-1,TRBV3-1,-,few,TGTGCCAGCAGCCAAGCCCCCCCCGGCTATCAGTTCTTC,CASSQAPPGYQFF
TRBJ2-6,TRBV4-2,TRBD1,-,TGTGCCAGCAGCCCACACGGGACAGGGGTTTCCCGTACCTACTCTGGGGCCAACGTCCTGACTTTC,CASSPHGTGVSRTYSGANVLTF
TRBJ1-3,TRBV10-3,-,-,TGTGCCATCAGTGAGTCGCCCCGCTCTGGAAACACCATATATTTT,CAISESPRSGNTIYF
TRBJ1-3,TRBV12-3/TRBV12-4,-,many,TGTGCCAGCAGTTTGGGAGGGGATCGAAACACCATATATTTT,CASSLGGDRNTIYF
TRBJ2-1,TRBV6-1,-,-,TGTGCCAGCTCCACGGGACGGATAACCCACGGGGATGAGCAGTTCTTC,CASSTGRITHGDEQFF
TRBJ2-1,TRBV12-3/TRBV12-4,-,-,TGTGCCAGCAGCCTGGGGGGTAGTCAGGCGAATGAGCAGTTCTTC,CASSLGGSQANEQFF